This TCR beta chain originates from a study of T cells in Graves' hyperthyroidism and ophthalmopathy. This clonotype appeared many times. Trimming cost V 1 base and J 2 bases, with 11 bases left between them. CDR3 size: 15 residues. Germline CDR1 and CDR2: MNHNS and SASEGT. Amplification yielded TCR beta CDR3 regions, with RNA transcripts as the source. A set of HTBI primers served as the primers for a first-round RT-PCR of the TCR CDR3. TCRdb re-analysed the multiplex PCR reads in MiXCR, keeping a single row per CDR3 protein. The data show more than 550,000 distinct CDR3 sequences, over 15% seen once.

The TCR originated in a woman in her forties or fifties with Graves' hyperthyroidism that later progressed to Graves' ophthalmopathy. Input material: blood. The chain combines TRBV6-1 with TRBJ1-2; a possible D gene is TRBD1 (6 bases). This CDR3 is CASSEEGGQNYGYTF. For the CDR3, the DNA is TGTGCCAGCAGTGAAGAGGGCGGACAGAACTATGGCTACACCTTC.